What follows are 5 T cell receptor beta chains derived from one specimen sequenced in a study of blood T cell repertoires in COVID-19. Clones were read by immunoSEQ multiplex PCR, and TCRdb kept only the in-frame ones, dropping some. The table lists 75,000 to 100,000 clones, 87% of them singletons. The sample taken for sequencing was peripheral blood. Every receptor here comes from a man in his sixties or seventies with acute or convalescent COVID-19.

The genes are TRBV2 and TRBJ1-4; D is possibly TRBD1 (6 bases). The CDR3 totals 12 residues. V gave up 8 bases and J gave up 8 bases, with 12 bases separating them. Per germline, CDR1 SNHLY and CDR2 FYNNEI. CDR3 sequence reads: CASGRGREKLFF. The CDR3 DNA reads TGTGCCAGCGGCAGGGGTAGGGAAAAACTGTTTTTT.

The CDR3 sequence is CASRSTGNQPQHF. The CDR3 coding sequence is TGCGCCAGCAGATCAACAGGGAATCAGCCCCAGCATTTT. The rearrangement links TRBV10-1 to TRBJ1-5, with D perhaps matching TRBD1 (6 bases). Germline CDR1 reads WNHNN; CDR2 reads SYGVQD (reference sequence). This CDR3 region has 13 residues. Trimming shortened V by 6 bases and J by 4 bases, and 10 bases separated the two germline ends.

With regard to this clone: At one of its ends the junction is not consistent with the germline gene, which may arise from a read error. This rearrangement joins TRBV5-4 to TRBJ2-4; D possibly corresponds to TRBD2 (6 bases). This CDR3 has 16 residues. Germline V CDR1 and CDR2: SGHNT, YYREEE (reference sequence). The CDR3 bases are TGTGCCAACAGCTCCCCGGCGGGGCGGGCCAAAAACATTCAGTACTTC. Translated, it gives CANSSPAGRAKNIQYF.

This clone appeared once. This chain links TRBV29-1 with TRBJ2-5; 10 bases map to TRBD2. Germline lookup yields CDR1 SQVTM and CDR2 ANQGSEA. This CDR3 is built from 16 residues. Trimming took 2 bases from V and 4 from J; bases not matched to a gene: 10. The CDR3 sequence is CSVEYVQRGGGETQYF. CDR3 sequence (DNA): TGCAGCGTTGAATATGTACAGCGGGGGGGCGGAGAGACCCAGTACTTC.

The table lists this clone with a count of one. DNA of the CDR3: TGTGCCACCGTGAGACAGGGGGCCGGTCAGCCCCAGCATTTT. This sequence encodes CATVRQGAGQPQHF. This chain joins TRBV28 and TRBJ1-5; 10 nucleotides match TRBD1. CDR1 MDHEN and CDR2 SYDVKM come from the germline V gene. V was pared by 10 bases and J by 6 bases, with 9 bases of the junction left unmatched. CDR3 size: 14 residues.